This TCR beta chain was captured in a study of cytotoxic CD8 clonotypes in ibrutinib-treated CLL. Overall study context: Specimens for response were gathered following a median about a year of therapy, spanning 6 to 36.

Study findings and constraints: Before falling back toward baseline at progression, clonality had risen at the time of ibrutinib response.

TCR beta libraries used approximately 2.2 micrograms of DNA from cryopreserved PBMCs. Details on this clone: Antigen: not known.

Using immunoSEQ multiplex PCR, the repertoire was profiled, and TCRdb retains in-frame clones only, with some absent. This table holds about 140,000 clones, 60% to 80% found once. The CDR3 has 12 residues. Trimming took 0 bases from V and 10 from J, leaving 6 bases between them. Germline-derived CDR1 and CDR2 are MNHEY and SVGAGI. The V call is TRBV6-5, the J call TRBJ1-4; D ambiguous. The sample consisted of PBMCs, taken after 12 months of ibrutinib treatment. This TCR was recovered from a human donor with chronic lymphocytic leukemia. The CDR3 DNA sequence: TGTGCCAGCAGTTACTCGCCCGGAAAACTGTTTTTT. This encodes CASSYSPGKLFF.